This TCR beta chain appears in the sequencing data of a study of CD8+ T cells in alopecia areata. CDR3 length: 11 amino acids. V dropped 7 bases and J dropped 5 bases, with 8 bases sitting between them. Germline V gives CDR1 SQVTM, CDR2 ANQGSEA. Study results and caveats: Scalp samples also yield sequences from resident alphabeta T cells of normal skin.

Sequencing templates came from extracted RNA that was reverse transcribed into cDNA. Assay: immunoSEQ multiplex PCR; the TCRdb copy retains only in-frame clones and omits some. The table lists hundreds of thousands of clones, about two thirds of them singletons, with around 1.2% in the top ten. Individuals with alopecia areata gave both lesional scalp punch biopsies and peripheral blood for collection. Comments on this clone: As yet, its antigen is unknown.

The receptor comes from a human donor with alopecia areata. The chain uses TRBV29-1 and TRBJ1-4; D gene ambiguous. The source was CD4+ T cells sorted from blood, collected at week 0. This CDR3 is CSARRNEKLFF. CDR3 nucleotide sequence: TGCAGCGCGCGGCGGAATGAAAAACTGTTTTTT.